The next 22 T cell receptor beta chains were all read from a single sample in a study of blood T cells in healthy people across ages. A second about 7 to 11 cycle PCR used barcoded and J-beta primers. One entry per CDR3 protein, called by TCRdb with MiXCR from the 5' RACE reads. The sample lists 850,000 or so distinct CDR3 sequences, about 30% occurring once. The specimen was blood. Source of these receptors: a woman over 75 in good health.

A remark on this clonotype: A clone one base away is much larger, so this may be a read error. The CDR3 loop reads CASSSIRGRETQYF. The CDR3 nucleotides read TGTGCCAGCAGCTCAATCAGGGGGCGGGAGACCCAGTACTTC. The chain links TRBV7-6 to TRBJ2-5, with 8 bases matching TRBD1. Germline lookup yields CDR1 SGHVS and CDR2 FNYEAQ. V was clipped by 4 bases and J by 5 bases; unmatched bases: 6. The CDR3 is 14 residues long.

At least ten counts were recorded for this clonotype. V is TRBV20-1 and J is TRBJ2-7; TRBD2 matches at 13 bases. The junction had 8 bases not matched to a gene; V was cut back by 0 bases and J by 9 bases. Germline CDR1 and CDR2: DFQATT and SNEGSKA (reference sequence). The CDR3 length is 15 residues. CDR3 sequence: CSARDPGTSGAWQYF. The CDR3 coding sequence is TGCAGTGCTAGAGACCCCGGGACTAGCGGGGCTTGGCAGTACTTC.

This clonotype was picked up a small number of times. CDR3 coding DNA: TGTGCCAGCAGCCCCCGGTTTGCAACTAATGAAAAACTGTTTTTT. Its protein is CASSPRFATNEKLFF. This chain joins TRBV7-8 and TRBJ1-4; D is unclear. In germline, CDR1 is SGHVS, CDR2 FQNEAQ. The CDR3 sequence is 15 residues long. The V and J ends lost 5 bases and 0 bases respectively, with 10 bases between them. Full variable domain (missing parts from reference TRBV7-8 and TRBJ1-4): GAGVSQSPRYKVAKRGQDVALRCDPISGHVSLFWYQQALGQGPEFLTYFQNEAQLDKSGLPSDRFFAERPEGSVSTLKIQRTQQEDSAVYLCASSPRFATNEKLFFGSGTQLSVL.

J is TRBJ2-1 and V is TRBV24-1; 7 nucleotides line up with TRBD2. V was clipped by 5 bases and J by 6 bases; unmatched bases: 12. The CDR3 is made up of 16 amino acids. Germline loops: CDR1 KGHDR, CDR2 SFDVKD. Here the CDR3 reads CATSATGTGGVNEQFF. The CDR3 coding sequence is TGTGCCACCAGTGCAACCGGGACTGGGGGGGTCAATGAGCAGTTCTTC.

About this clonotype: A read error may produce the germline difference seen at one junction end. V and J are TRBV5-1 and TRBJ2-1, with 12 bases that match TRBD2. Germline V gene sequence: CDR1 SGHRS, CDR2 YFSETQ. The CDR3 covers 18 residues. The CDR3 nucleotides read TGCGCCAGCAGCTTGGCGCCCAGGACTAGCGGGACCTACTATGAGCAGTTCTTC. Encoded protein: CASSLAPRTSGTYYEQFF.

This clonotype was observed a handful of times. The chain recombines TRBV15 with TRBJ1-5, with unresolved D. This CDR3 is built from 14 residues. CDR1 and CDR2 (germline): LNHNV, YYDKDF (reference sequence). Trimming pared 4 bases from V and 2 bases from J, leaving 9 bases between. CDR3: CATSTLGGNQPQHF. Here the CDR3 DNA reads TGTGCCACCAGCACCCTTGGAGGCAATCAGCCCCAGCATTTT.

There are a few counts of this clonotype. A much more abundant neighbour one base away suggests this may be a read error. The chain's CDR3 is CASEGPRIKKKEQYF. Written as DNA, the CDR3 is TGTGCCAGCGAAGGCCCTAGGATAAAAAAGAAGGAGCAGTACTTC. J is TRBJ2-5 and V is TRBV6-2 or TRBV6-3; D is ambiguous. Germline CDR1 is MNHEY and CDR2 is SVGEGT. This CDR3 region has 15 residues. With 8 bases removed from V and 11 bases from J, the gap between germline ends came to 27 bases.

The rearrangement links TRBV6-2 or TRBV6-3 to TRBJ2-2; 12 bases agree with TRBD2. With 0 bases clipped from V and 2 bases from J, the junction kept 7 bases outside the gene matches. In germline, CDR1 is MNHEY, CDR2 SVGEGT. The CDR3 is made up of 19 amino acids. The DNA of the CDR3 is TGTGCCAGCAGTTACTCTCTCCTAGCGGGGGGGTTAAACACCGGGGAGCTGTTTTTT. It yields the protein CASSYSLLAGGLNTGELFF.

The V and J genes are TRBV7-6 and TRBJ2-2, with TRBD1 matching over 10 bases. Trimming removed 5 bases from V and 2 bases from J; junction bases left unmatched: 5. Germline V gene lookup returns CDR1 SGHVS and CDR2 FNYEAQ. CDR3 length: 16 amino acids. The CDR3 loop is CASSRGQGVNTGELFF. CDR3 sequence (DNA): TGTGCCAGCAGCCGCGGACAGGGGGTAAACACCGGGGAGCTGTTTTTT.

The chain uses TRBV3-1 and TRBJ1-2, with TRBD1 identical over 8 bases. The CDR3 spans 15 residues. V trimming: 3 bases; J trimming: 6 bases; junction bases outside the gene matches: 9. CDR1 is LGHDT and CDR2 is YNNKEL in the germline V gene (reference sequence). The CDR3 loop reads CASSQAGQGQNGYTF. The CDR3 DNA follows: TGTGCCAGCAGCCAGGCTGGACAGGGACAGAATGGCTACACCTTC.

With respect to this clonotype: Just one base apart from a much larger clone, this may be a read error. The V and J genes are TRBV11-2 and TRBJ1-6; 9 bases fit TRBD1. This CDR3 has 15 amino acids. The V segment lost 0 bases and the J segment 6 bases; nucleotides outside the gene matches: 0. Germline V gives CDR1 SGHAT, CDR2 FQNNGV. The CDR3: CASSLEGQGNSPLHF. In DNA, the CDR3 is TGTGCCAGCAGCTTAGAGGGACAGGGTAATTCACCCCTCCACTTT.

This clonotype has just a few counts. V is TRBV19 and J is TRBJ2-7, with D possibly TRBD1 on 6 matching bases. Trimming shortened V by 4 bases and J by 5 bases, and 12 bases separated the two germline ends. Germline lookup yields CDR1 LNHDA and CDR2 SQIVND (reference sequence). This CDR3 has 13 amino acids. The CDR3 sequence is CASSRKTGNEQYF. CDR3 DNA: TGTGCCAGTAGTAGGAAGACAGGAAACGAGCAGTACTTC.

The CDR3 DNA reads as TGTGCCGGCACGAGGTACCCGGACAAAAGCTCCTACGAGCAGTACTTC. Translated: CAGTRYPDKSSYEQYF. This rearrangement joins TRBV6-5 to TRBJ2-7; D perhaps matches TRBD1 (5 bases). V shed 11 bases and J shed 0 bases, with 23 bases lying between them. The CDR3 is made up of 16 amino acids. Germline V gene sequence: CDR1 MNHEY, CDR2 SVGAGI.

This clonotype was recorded many times. This chain links TRBV12-3 or TRBV12-4 with TRBJ2-7, with D possibly being TRBD1 or TRBD2 (5 bases each). This CDR3 is built from 14 residues. V lost 4 bases and J lost 1, with 11 bases in between. For the CDR3, the DNA is TGTGCCAGCAGTTACTGGGGACGATCCTACGAGCAGTACTTC. It translates to CASSYWGRSYEQYF.

This clonotype has more than one count but fewer than ten. The CDR3 DNA reads as TGTGCCAGCAGTGGGATGGACACTAGCAATCAGCCCCAGCATTTT. As protein: CASSGMDTSNQPQHF. The gene calls are TRBV2 and TRBJ1-5; D perhaps matches TRBD1 (5 bases). The ends were cut back, 4 bases at V and 0 bases at J, with 10 bases in the middle. Germline CDR1 is SNHLY and CDR2 is FYNNEI. This CDR3 is 15 amino acids long.

This clonotype showed up many times. This chain links TRBV20-1 with TRBJ2-1; the match to TRBD2 covers 12 bases. The CDR3 contains 15 residues. Germline values: CDR1 DFQATT, CDR2 SNEGSKA (reference sequence). CDR3 sequence reads: CSTSTPSGGAGEQFF. The CDR3 DNA reads as TGCAGCACCTCTACCCCTAGCGGGGGGGCGGGTGAGCAGTTCTTC.

There are a few counts of this clonotype. The chain uses TRBV28 and TRBJ2-1; possible D gene TRBD2, 7 bases. The CDR3 totals 14 residues. V dropped 6 bases and J dropped 9 bases, with 18 bases sitting between them. From germline, CDR1 is MDHEN and CDR2 SYDVKM. This CDR3 is CASSSLGGRGEQFF. CDR3 DNA: TGTGCCAGCAGCTCACTCGGGGGGCGGGGTGAGCAGTTCTTC.

Ten or more counts support this clonotype. The chain couples TRBV29-1 to TRBJ2-7; D unclear. V lost 7 bases, J lost 1 base, and 8 bases lay in between. CDR3 size: 11 residues. In germline, CDR1 is SQVTM, CDR2 ANQGSEA. This CDR3 reads CSGGQSYEQYF. The CDR3 region has the DNA TGCAGCGGAGGTCAGTCCTACGAGCAGTACTTC.

This chain connects TRBV5-1 to TRBJ1-1, with a possible D match to TRBD1 (6 bases). V was shortened by 4 bases and J by 1 base, with 14 bases between the two germline ends. The CDR3 covers 15 residues. The germline CDR1 and CDR2 sequences are SGHRS and YFSETQ. The CDR3 nucleotides read TGCGCCAGCAGCCCCGGGACACGGACGAACACTGAAGCTTTCTTT. It codes for CASSPGTRTNTEAFF.

A remark on this clonotype: A much larger clone lies a single base off, so this may be a read error. V usage is TRBV10-3 and J usage is TRBJ2-7; 10 bases map to TRBD2. The CDR3 is 14 amino acids. Germline V CDR1 and CDR2: ENHRY, SYGVKD. Trimming took 9 bases from V and 3 from J; bases not matched to a gene: 8. The CDR3 nucleotides read TGTGCCATAACAGCGGGGGGGTCCCGCTACGAGCAGTACTTC. It is translated as CAITAGGSRYEQYF.

This chain connects TRBV2 to TRBJ2-1; a weak D match, TRBD2 (5 bases). The germline V gene has CDR1 SNHLY and CDR2 FYNNEI. This CDR3 is built from 16 residues. Trimming cost V 3 bases and J 0 bases, with 12 bases left between them. In nucleotides, the CDR3 is TGTGCCAGCAGTGATAGTTGGGGAGACTCCTACAATGAGCAGTTCTTC. It codes for CASSDSWGDSYNEQFF.

The gene calls are TRBV9 and TRBJ1-4, with D possibly matching TRBD1 (6 bases). The V and J ends lost 4 bases and 4 bases respectively, with 14 bases between them. The germline CDR1 and CDR2 sequences are SGDLS and YYNGEE. This CDR3 is 15 amino acids long. CDR3: CASSFSQGLNEKLFF. DNA for the CDR3: TGTGCCAGCAGCTTTTCACAGGGACTTAATGAAAAACTGTTTTTT.